The entry below gives a single T cell receptor beta chain sequence along with its context. What it binds is not known. The V and J ends lost 3 bases and 4 bases respectively, with 10 bases between them. The CDR3 runs to 13 residues. The germline V gene has CDR1 KGHSH and CDR2 LQKENI. The sample comes from a study of shared clonotypes between healthy human individuals. Background on the study: The donor pool was made up of two women and three men aged 18 to 49. Plates per donor: three CD4 naive, three CD4 memory, two CD8 naive, one CD8 memory.

Study results and limitations: Sequencing depth was a factor that was expected to affect clonotype sharing among donors.

The method was immunoSEQ multiplex PCR; TCRdb's version includes in-frame clones alone and lacks a portion of them. The sample shows 330,000 or so clones, more than 60% of them seen only once. Donors comprised healthy HIV-negative adults lacking recent acute infections or vaccinations. The clonotype comes from a man aged 30 to 39 in good health. The sequencing input was memory CD4+ T cells sorted from blood. Subset given: CD45RA-negative fraction. The chain links TRBV18 to TRBJ2-7; D perhaps matches TRBD2 (6 bases). As DNA, the CDR3 is TGTGCCAGCTCACCCAACCGGGGGTACGAGCAGTACTTC. This encodes CASSPNRGYEQYF.